These T cell receptor beta chains were read from a single sample in a study of cytomegalovirus exposure and HLA in healthy donors. Generated by immunoSEQ multiplex PCR, the TCRdb table keeps only in-frame clones and is missing some. The top ten hold 0.65% of the sample, which has roughly 170,000 clones, 75% to 85% seen once. The sample consisted of PBMCs. All receptors come from a boy between 5 and 17 years old in good health and CMV-seronegative. Both conserved end residues are part of each CDR3. Each record gives: J gene, D gene, clone size, V gene, CDR3 protein, CDR3 DNA. A D gene is named only where the DNA matches it firmly. Clone size is given for some rows only: seen once, a few or many times, or a class if the clone is expanded.

TRBJ2-7,TRBD2,NA,TRBV4-2,CASSQDSGNVYEQYF,TGTGCCAGCAGCCAAGATAGCGGGAATGTATACGAGCAGTACTTC
TRBJ2-1,NA,NA,TRBV4-3,CASSQEREDEQFF,TGCGCCAGCAGCCAAGAAAGGGAGGATGAGCAGTTCTTC
TRBJ2-7,NA,few,TRBV25-1,CASSELEGTYEQYF,TGTGCCAGCAGTGAATTGGAGGGTACCTACGAGCAGTACTTC
TRBJ2-5,TRBD2,NA,TRBV5-4,CASSNGLAGGQETQYF,TGTGCCAGCAGCAACGGACTAGCGGGAGGGCAAGAGACTCAGTACTTC
TRBJ1-4,NA,few,TRBV29-1,CSVEAGDNEKLFF,TGCAGCGTTGAAGCGGGAGATAATGAAAAACTGTTTTTT
TRBJ1-1,NA,few,TRBV18,CASSPLGVGTEAFF,TGTGCCAGCTCACCACTCGGGGTGGGCACTGAAGCTTTCTTT
TRBJ2-7,TRBD2,NA,TRBV11-1,CASSLGLAAYYEQYF,TGTGCCAGTAGCTTGGGACTAGCGGCCTACTACGAGCAGTACTTC
TRBJ1-5,TRBD1,NA,TRBV10-3,CAISESWGQPSNQPQHF,TGTGCCATCAGTGAGTCTTGGGGACAGCCGAGCAATCAGCCCCAGCATTTT
TRBJ2-3,TRBD2,NA,TRBV7-8,CASSSSATGGASTDTQYF,TGTGCCAGCAGCTCTTCCGCAACCGGGGGGGCTAGCACAGATACGCAGTATTTT
TRBJ1-2,NA,NA,TRBV18,CASSPPEDGYTF,TGTGCCAGCTCACCACCGGAGGATGGCTACACCTTC
TRBJ1-1,TRBD1,NA,TRBV4-2,CASSQDRGNTEAFF,TGTGCCAGCAGCCAGGACAGGGGGAACACTGAAGCTTTCTTT
TRBJ1-4,NA,NA,TRBV10-3,CAISDQGRGAANEKLFF,TGTGCCATCAGTGACCAGGGGAGAGGTGCAGCTAATGAAAAACTGTTTTTT
TRBJ2-5,TRBD1,NA,TRBV5-1,CASSPDRGREETQYF,TGCGCCAGCAGCCCGGACAGGGGGCGGGAGGAGACCCAGTACTTC
TRBJ2-3,NA,NA,TRBV14,CASSLQGLHVKTDTQYF,TGTGCCAGCAGCCTCCAAGGACTCCATGTAAAGACAGATACGCAGTATTTT
TRBJ1-1,NA,NA,TRBV11-2,CASSLDYFQGTEAFF,TGTGCCAGCAGCTTAGATTACTTCCAGGGTACTGAAGCTTTCTTT
TRBJ2-6,TRBD1,NA,TRBV7-3,CASSPLDRDPSGANVLTF,TGTGCCAGCAGCCCCCTTGACAGGGATCCCTCTGGGGCCAACGTCCTGACTTTC
TRBJ1-1,NA,NA,TRBV5-1,CASSQQGYYTEAFF,TGCGCCAGCAGCCAACAGGGTTACTACACTGAAGCTTTCTTT
TRBJ1-4,TRBD1,NA,TRBV7-9,CSSSLSGQTREKLFF,TGTTCCAGCAGCTTATCGGGACAGACCCGGGAAAAACTGTTTTTT
TRBJ1-1,NA,NA,TRBV20-1,CSARSGAEAFF,TGCAGTGCTAGGAGCGGGGCGGAAGCTTTCTTT
TRBJ2-1,NA,NA,TRBV7-2,CASSFGDKRSYNEQFF,TGTGCCAGCAGCTTCGGGGACAAACGCTCCTACAATGAGCAGTTCTTC
TRBJ1-5,TRBD1,NA,TRBV18,CASSPTQGANQPQHF,TGTGCCAGCTCACCAACCCAGGGGGCGAACCAGCCCCAGCATTTT
TRBJ2-1,TRBD2,once,TRBV11-2,CASSPQGLDNNEQFF,TGTGCCAGCAGTCCTCAAGGACTAGATAACAATGAGCAGTTCTTC
TRBJ2-4,TRBD2,NA,TRBV5-1,CASSLDSGPTKNIQYF,TGCGCCAGCAGCTTGGATAGCGGGCCTACCAAAAACATTCAGTACTTC
TRBJ1-1,TRBD1,NA,TRBV7-3,CASSEDRVSTEAFF,TGTGCCAGCAGCGAGGACAGGGTGTCCACTGAAGCTTTCTTT
TRBJ2-5,NA,NA,TRBV5-8,CASSFRGQETQYF,TGTGCCAGCAGCTTCCGCGGACAAGAGACCCAGTACTTC
TRBJ2-7,TRBD1,NA,TRBV27,CASSYLDRVGDEQYF,TGTGCCAGCAGTTACCTGGACAGGGTTGGCGACGAGCAGTACTTC
TRBJ2-3,TRBD2,NA,TRBV5-1,CASSLETSDIDTQYF,TGCGCCAGCAGCCTGGAGACTAGCGATATCGATACGCAGTATTTT
TRBJ1-5,NA,NA,TRBV19,CASSAPVDSVSNQPQHF,TGTGCCAGCAGTGCCCCCGTCGACAGTGTTAGCAATCAGCCCCAGCATTTT
TRBJ1-4,TRBD1,few,TRBV5-8,CASSSRQGVVEKLFF,TGTGCCAGCAGCTCTCGACAGGGGGTCGTTGAAAAACTGTTTTTT
TRBJ1-1,TRBD1,few,TRBV19,CASSTEFYRGLSTEAFF,TGTGCCAGTAGTACGGAATTTTACAGGGGGTTGAGCACTGAAGCTTTCTTT
TRBJ2-6,TRBD1,NA,TRBV30,CAWSGSGQGKAGANVLTF,TGTGCCTGGAGTGGGTCTGGACAGGGAAAAGCTGGGGCCAACGTCCTGACTTTC
TRBJ1-2,NA,NA,TRBV11-3,CASSPRESPGDGYTF,TGTGCCAGCAGCCCCAGAGAGAGCCCCGGGGATGGCTACACCTTC
TRBJ1-1,TRBD1,NA,TRBV15,CATSRGGTGYEAFF,TGTGCCACCAGCAGAGGAGGGACAGGGTATGAAGCTTTCTTT
TRBJ2-1,NA,NA,TRBV5-1,CASSAGTQNEQFF,TGCGCCAGCAGCGCTGGGACTCAGAATGAGCAGTTCTTC
TRBJ2-1,TRBD2,NA,TRBV15,CATTGFSGKGGYNEQFF,TGTGCCACCACGGGCTTTAGCGGGAAGGGCGGCTACAATGAGCAGTTCTTC
TRBJ2-7,NA,once,TRBV5-6,CASSPQWAPSYEQYF,TGTGCCAGCAGCCCCCAGTGGGCCCCCTCCTACGAGCAGTACTTC
TRBJ2-5,TRBD2,NA,TRBV30,CAWSVYGTRRETQYF,TGTGCCTGGAGTGTATACGGGACTAGACGAGAGACCCAGTACTTC
TRBJ2-1,NA,NA,TRBV13,CASSLGGGSYNEQFF,TGTGCCAGCAGCTTAGGCGGGGGCTCCTACAATGAGCAGTTCTTC
TRBJ1-6,NA,NA,TRBV28,CASSPAGSYNSPLHF,TGTGCCAGCAGTCCCGCCGGCTCCTATAATTCACCCCTCCACTTT
TRBJ1-2,NA,NA,TRBV30,CALDSPKDYGYTF,TGTGCCCTGGACAGCCCGAAAGATTATGGCTACACCTTC
TRBJ1-1,NA,once,TRBV27,CASSLSPGNTEAFF,TGTGCCAGCAGTTTATCGCCGGGGAACACTGAAGCTTTCTTT
TRBJ1-2,NA,NA,TRBV6-6,CASFETVNGYTF,TGTGCCAGCTTTGAGACAGTAAACGGCTACACCTTC
TRBJ1-1,NA,few,TRBV29-1,CSALDSWNTEAFF,TGCAGCGCTCTGGACTCCTGGAACACTGAAGCTTTCTTT
TRBJ1-1,NA,NA,TRBV14,CASSLTGRNTEAFF,TGTGCCAGCAGCCTAACAGGGAGGAACACTGAAGCTTTCTTT
TRBJ2-5,TRBD2,NA,TRBV4-2,CASSQGTSGSQETQYF,TGTGCCAGCAGCCAAGGGACTAGCGGGAGTCAAGAGACCCAGTACTTC